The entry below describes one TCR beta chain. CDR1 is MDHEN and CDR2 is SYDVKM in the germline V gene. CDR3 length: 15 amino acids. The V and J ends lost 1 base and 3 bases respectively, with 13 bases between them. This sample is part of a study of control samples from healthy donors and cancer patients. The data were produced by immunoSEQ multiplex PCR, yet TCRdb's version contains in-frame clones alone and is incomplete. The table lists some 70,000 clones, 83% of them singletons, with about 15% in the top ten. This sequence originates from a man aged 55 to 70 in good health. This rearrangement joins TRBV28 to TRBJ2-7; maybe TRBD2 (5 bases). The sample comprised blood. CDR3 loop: CASSLFGGPHYEQYF. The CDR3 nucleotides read TGTGCCAGCAGTTTATTCGGCGGGCCTCACTACGAGCAGTACTTC. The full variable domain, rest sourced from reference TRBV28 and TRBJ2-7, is DVKVTQSSRYLVKRTGEKVFLECVQDMDHENMFWYRQDPGLGLRLIYFSYDVKMKEKGDIPEGYSVSREKKERFSLILESASTNQTSMYLCASSLFGGPHYEQYFGPGTRLTVT.